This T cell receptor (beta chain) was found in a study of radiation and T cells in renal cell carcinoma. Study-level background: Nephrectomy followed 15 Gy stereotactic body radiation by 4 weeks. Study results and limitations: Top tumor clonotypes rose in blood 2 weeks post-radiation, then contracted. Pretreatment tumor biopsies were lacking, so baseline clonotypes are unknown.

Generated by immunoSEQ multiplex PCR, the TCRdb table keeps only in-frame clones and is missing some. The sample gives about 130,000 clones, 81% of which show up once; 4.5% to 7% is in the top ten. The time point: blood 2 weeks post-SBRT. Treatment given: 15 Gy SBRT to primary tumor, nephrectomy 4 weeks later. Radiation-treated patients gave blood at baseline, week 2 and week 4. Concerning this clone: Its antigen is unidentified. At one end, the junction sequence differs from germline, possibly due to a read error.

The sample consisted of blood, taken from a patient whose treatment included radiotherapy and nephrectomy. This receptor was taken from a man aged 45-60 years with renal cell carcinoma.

The CDR3: CASSQGTVRTDTQYF. The CDR3 bases are TGTGCTAGCAGCCAGGGGACGGTACGCACAGATACGCAGTATTTT. The gene calls are TRBV7-7 and TRBJ2-3, with a tentative D call TRBD1 (6 bases). The CDR3 sequence is 15 residues long. Germline CDR1 is SSHAT and CDR2 is FNYEAQ (reference sequence).